Sequencing of this TCR beta chain was carried out in a study of beta chain features in type 1 diabetes. Over 95% purity was reached by all sorted populations. Remarks on this clone: Its target is unknown.

Whole-study results and caveats: The question of HLA type influencing TCRB rearrangement was one that remained unresolved here. cDNA-based sequencing might over-represent cells highly expressing TCR. TCRB CDR3s from Type 1 diabetes patients were moderately but significantly shorter in all four CD4+ subsets.

The CDR3 runs to 17 residues. In germline, CDR1 is MNHNS, CDR2 SASEGT. Trimming pared 5 bases from V and 5 bases from J, leaving 22 bases between. The authors reverse transcribed all of the isolated RNA, so sequencing captured expressed TCRB transcripts. Produced via immunoSEQ multiplex PCR; TCRdb's table is partial and in-frame only. In the table there are around 100,000 clones, under 30% of which are singletons. This TCR derives from a woman aged 18-30 years with type 1 diabetes. The sequenced sample consisted of central memory CD4+ T cells from blood. V usage is TRBV6-1 and J usage is TRBJ1-5, with a weak D call TRBD1 (5 bases). CDR3 protein: CASSQGAGNGGDQPQHF. The CDR3 DNA follows: TGTGCCAGCAGTCAAGGTGCAGGGAATGGGGGGGATCAGCCCCAGCATTTT.